This T cell receptor (beta chain) was identified in a study of blood T cells in healthy people across ages. Overall study results and limits: The recorded TCR beta diversity per million T cells decreased in a roughly linear manner with age.

Note on this clonotype: No antigen is known for it.

This CDR3 spans 10 amino acids. V was clipped by 1 base and J by 15 bases, with 10 bases between them. The germline CDR1 and CDR2 sequences are DFQATT and SNEGSKA (reference sequence). Combining a sample-barcoded 5' primer with a J-beta primer mix, a second PCR ran for about 7 to 11 cycles. TCRdb fed the 5' RACE reads into MiXCR, producing one record per CDR3 protein. The sample lists a few hundred thousand distinct CDR3 sequences, about 49% seen once, with 45% to 60% in the top ten. V usage is TRBV20-1 and J usage is TRBJ2-1; D might be TRBD2 (5 bases). Sample: blood. The TCR sequence derives from a man aged 60 to 75 in good health. The CDR3 loop reads CSARAGFAFF. In DNA, the CDR3 is TGCAGTGCTAGAGCGGGGTTTGCGTTCTTC.